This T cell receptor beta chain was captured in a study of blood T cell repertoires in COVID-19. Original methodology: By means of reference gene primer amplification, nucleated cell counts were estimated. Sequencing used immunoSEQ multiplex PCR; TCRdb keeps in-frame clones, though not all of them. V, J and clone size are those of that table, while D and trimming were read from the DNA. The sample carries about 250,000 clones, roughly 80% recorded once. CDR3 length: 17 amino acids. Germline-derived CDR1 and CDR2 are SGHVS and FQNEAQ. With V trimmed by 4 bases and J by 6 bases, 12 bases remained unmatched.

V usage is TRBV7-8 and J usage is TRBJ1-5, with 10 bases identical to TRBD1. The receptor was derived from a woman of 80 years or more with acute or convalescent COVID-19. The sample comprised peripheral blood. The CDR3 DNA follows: TGTGCCAGCAGCTCCCTTCCGGGACAGGGGATCGGTCAGCCCCAGCATTTT. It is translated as CASSSLPGQGIGQPQHF.